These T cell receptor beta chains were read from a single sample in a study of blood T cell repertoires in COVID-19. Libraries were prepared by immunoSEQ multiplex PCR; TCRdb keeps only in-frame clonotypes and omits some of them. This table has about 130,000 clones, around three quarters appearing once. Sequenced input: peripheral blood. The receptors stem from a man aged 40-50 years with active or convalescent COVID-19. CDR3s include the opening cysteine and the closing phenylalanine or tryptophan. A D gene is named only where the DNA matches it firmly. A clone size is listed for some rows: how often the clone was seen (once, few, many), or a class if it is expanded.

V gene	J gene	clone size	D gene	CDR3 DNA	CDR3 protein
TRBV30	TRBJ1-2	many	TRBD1	TGTGCCTGGACTAGAGGGGGGACAGGGCTTGGCTACACCTTC	CAWTRGGTGLGYTF
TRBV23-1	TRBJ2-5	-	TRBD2	TGCGCCAGCAGTCAATCTCAACTAGCGGGAGGCTCGGTCCAAGAGACCCAGTACTTC	CASSQSQLAGGSVQETQYF
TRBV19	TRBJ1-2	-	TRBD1	TGTGCCAGTAGTATTCGAACAGGGGTTATATGGTATGGCTACACCTTC	CASSIRTGVIWYGYTF
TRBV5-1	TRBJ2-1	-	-	TGCGCCAGCAGCTTGTCACTAGCGGGACAGGGCAATGAGCAGTTCTTC	CASSLSLAGQGNEQFF
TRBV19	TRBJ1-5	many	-	TGTGCCAGTAGCCCGGCGGGAGATAATGCGCCCCAGCATTTT	CASSPAGDNAPQHF
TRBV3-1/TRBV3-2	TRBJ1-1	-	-	TGTGCCAGCAGCCAAGGGGCCGGATCGAACACTGAAGCTTTCTTT	CASSQGAGSNTEAFF
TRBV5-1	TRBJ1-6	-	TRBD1	TGCGCCAGCAGCTTGGCAGGGGGATTGCCCCTCCACTTT	CASSLAGGLPLHF
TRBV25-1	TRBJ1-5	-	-	TGTGCCAGCGTGGGTCCAGGGGGCAATCAGCCCCAGCATTTT	CASVGPGGNQPQHF
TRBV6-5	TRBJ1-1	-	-	TGTGCCAGCAATCAACGGGGGAACACTGAAGCTTTCTTT	CASNQRGNTEAFF
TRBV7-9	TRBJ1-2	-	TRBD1	TGTGCCAGCAGCAGACCTCAGGGACAGAATTATGGCTACACCTTC	CASSRPQGQNYGYTF
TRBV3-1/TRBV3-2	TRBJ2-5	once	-	TGTGCCAGCAGCCAAGGTATATCGAGGGCCCAGTACTTC	CASSQGISRAQYF
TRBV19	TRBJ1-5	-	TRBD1	TGTGCCAGTAGTCCGGACAGGGGAGGGCATCAGCCCCAGCATTTT	CASSPDRGGHQPQHF
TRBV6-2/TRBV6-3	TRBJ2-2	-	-	TGTGCCAGCAGTTACTCGAGGGGGTTTTACGGCGGGGAGCTGTTTTTT	CASSYSRGFYGGELFF
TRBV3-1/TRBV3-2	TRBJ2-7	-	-	TGTGCCAGCAGCCCCTCTGGAGGGCTGGCCGAGCAGTACTTC	CASSPSGGLAEQYF
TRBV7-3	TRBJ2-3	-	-	TGTGCCAGCAGCCCCCAGAGCACAGATACGCAGTATTTT	CASSPQSTDTQYF
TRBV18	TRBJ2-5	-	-	TGTGCCAGCTCACCAATGGGCCTTGTAGAAGAGACCCAGTACTTC	CASSPMGLVEETQYF
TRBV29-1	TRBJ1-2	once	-	TGCAGCGTTGAAGAACTGGCAGGGTTCTATGGCTACACCTTC	CSVEELAGFYGYTF
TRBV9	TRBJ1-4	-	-	TGTGCCAGCAGCGTAGGTGGCAGGGAAGATGAAAAACTGTTTTTT	CASSVGGREDEKLFF
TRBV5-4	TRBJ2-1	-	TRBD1	TGTGCCAGCAGCTTAACAGGGGACAATGAGCAGTTCTTC	CASSLTGDNEQFF
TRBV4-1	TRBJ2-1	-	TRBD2	TGCGCCAGCAGCCAGATGACTAGCGGGATCGGCAATGAGCAGTTCTTC	CASSQMTSGIGNEQFF
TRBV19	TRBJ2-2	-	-	TGTGCCAGTAGTTTAACGGGACACAACACCGGGGAGCTGTTTTTT	CASSLTGHNTGELFF
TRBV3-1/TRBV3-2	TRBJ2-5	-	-	TGTGCCAGCAGCCAAGGGGTCGGCAGGTTACAAGAGACCCAGTACTTC	CASSQGVGRLQETQYF
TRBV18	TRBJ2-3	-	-	TGTGCCAGCTCACCACCCAGCGCGACTAGCACAGATACGCAGTATTTT	CASSPPSATSTDTQYF
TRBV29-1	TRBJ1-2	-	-	TGCAGCGTTGTCCAGGGTTTATATTCTGGCTACACCTTC	CSVVQGLYSGYTF
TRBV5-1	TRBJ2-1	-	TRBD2	TGCGCCAGCGGGGCGGACGGGAGGGACAATGAGCAGTTCTTC	CASGADGRDNEQFF
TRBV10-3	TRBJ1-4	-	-	TGTGCCATCGGGAATATTGGACAGCCAAATGAAAAACTGTTTTTT	CAIGNIGQPNEKLFF
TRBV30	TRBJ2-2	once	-	TGTGCCTGGAGTTACCAGGGTTCCGGGGAGCTGTTTTTT	CAWSYQGSGELFF
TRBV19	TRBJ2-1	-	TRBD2	TGTGCCAGTAGTATAGATCTAACGGGAGGTGGGCAGTTCTTC	CASSIDLTGGGQFF
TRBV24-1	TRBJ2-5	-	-	TGTGCCACCAATCTTGGAGTGAAAGAGACCCAGTACTTC	CATNLGVKETQYF
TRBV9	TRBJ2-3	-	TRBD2	TGTGCCAGCAGCGAAAGACGGGGGGGCCCCACAGATACGCAGTATTTT	CASSERRGGPTDTQYF
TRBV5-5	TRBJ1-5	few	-	TGTGCCAGCAGCTTGGATTCCATCAATCAGCCCCAGCATTTT	CASSLDSINQPQHF
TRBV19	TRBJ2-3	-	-	TGTGCCAGTAATCGGGATATAACAGATACGCAGTATTTT	CASNRDITDTQYF
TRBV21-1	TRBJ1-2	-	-	TGTGCCAGCTCTCCCGCGGGGCGGAAAGGCTACACCTTC	CASSPAGRKGYTF
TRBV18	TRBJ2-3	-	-	TGTGCCAGCTCACAACTTTCCACAGATACGCAGTATTTT	CASSQLSTDTQYF
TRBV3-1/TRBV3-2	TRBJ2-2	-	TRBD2	TGTGCCAGCAGCCAAGGACTAGCGGGGGCGGGTACCGGGGAGCTGTTTTTT	CASSQGLAGAGTGELFF
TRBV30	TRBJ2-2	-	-	TGTGCCTGGAGTGTACTCTCCGGCGGGGAGCTGTTTTTT	CAWSVLSGGELFF
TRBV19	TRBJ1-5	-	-	TGTGCCAGTACTGGGCAGACCCCCAATCAGCCCCAGCATTTT	CASTGQTPNQPQHF
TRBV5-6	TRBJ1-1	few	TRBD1	TGTGCCAGCAGCCCACTCCCTGGGACAGGGGGATTGACTTTCTTT	CASSPLPGTGGLTFF
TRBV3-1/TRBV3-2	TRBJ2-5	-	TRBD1	TGTGCCAGCAGCCACCGCGGGACAGGGGTTGCGGAGACCCAGTACTTC	CASSHRGTGVAETQYF
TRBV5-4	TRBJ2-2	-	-	TGTGCCAGCAGCTTGGGACAGGCCCTGGCCACCGGGGAGCTGTTTTTT	CASSLGQALATGELFF
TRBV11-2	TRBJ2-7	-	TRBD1	TGTGCCAGCAGTTCCAAGAGACAGGGGATGTTCAACGAGCAGTACTTC	CASSSKRQGMFNEQYF
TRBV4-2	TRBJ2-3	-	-	TGTGCCAGCAGCCAAGAGCGGGGCCCCACAGATACGCAGTATTTT	CASSQERGPTDTQYF
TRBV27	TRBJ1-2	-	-	TGTGCCAGCAGTTTATCGCTGGGGATTGGGAGTGGCTACACCTTC	CASSLSLGIGSGYTF
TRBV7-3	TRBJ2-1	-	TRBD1	TGTGCCAGCAGCCCAGGGACAGGGGCTGAGCAGTTCTTC	CASSPGTGAEQFF
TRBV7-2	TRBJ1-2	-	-	TGTGCCAGCAGCTTAGGCAGGTGGGGCTACACCTTC	CASSLGRWGYTF
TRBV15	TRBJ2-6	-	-	TGTGCCACCAGCAGAGATGGGACTTATGGGGCCAACGTCCTGACTTTC	CATSRDGTYGANVLTF
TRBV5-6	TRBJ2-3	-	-	TGTGCCAGCAGCCCGCCGCCGGGACTCACAGATACGCAGTATTTT	CASSPPPGLTDTQYF
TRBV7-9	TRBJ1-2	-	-	TGTGCCAGCTTGATAACCGGGGCTAACTATGGCTACACCTTC	CASLITGANYGYTF